The 11 T cell receptor beta chains below come from one sample, sequenced in a study of T cell responses to AZD1222 COVID-19 vaccine. The table came from immunoSEQ multiplex PCR; TCRdb's copy has only in-frame clones and leaves some out. The sample shows around 72,000 clones, around 86% of them seen only once. Here the sequenced sample was peripheral blood, taken on day 0 of AZD1222 vaccination. The origin of the receptors is an adult in good health.

The chain couples TRBV4-1 to TRBJ1-2, with D maybe TRBD1 (5 bases). V shed 1 base and J shed 8 bases, with 17 bases lying between them. The germline gives CDR1 MGHRA, CDR2 YSYEKL. The CDR3 spans 15 residues. The chain's CDR3 is CASSQAEGVWGGYTF. Written as DNA, the CDR3 is TGCGCCAGCAGCCAAGCAGAAGGGGTATGGGGGGGCTACACCTTC.

The chain joins TRBV11-2 to TRBJ1-3; D is unresolved. The germline V gene encodes CDR1 SGHAT and CDR2 FQNNGV. This CDR3 is built from 15 residues. Deletions cut 5 bases from V and 0 bases from J, with 11 bases between. This CDR3 reads CASSARGTSGNTIYF. The CDR3 DNA reads TGTGCCAGCAGCGCAAGAGGAACCTCTGGAAACACCATATATTTT.

This clone has only one observation. The genes are TRBV5-1 and TRBJ2-7; 9 bases are a match to TRBD1. The CDR3 totals 14 residues. Germline values: CDR1 SGHRS, CDR2 YFSETQ. Unmatched junction bases numbered 2, after V lost 1 base and J lost 3 bases. CDR3: CASSLWGQGYEQYF. The CDR3 DNA sequence: TGCGCCAGCAGCTTGTGGGGACAGGGCTACGAGCAGTACTTC.

The genes are TRBV14 and TRBJ2-3, with 8 bases identical to TRBD2. The germline gives CDR1 SGHDN, CDR2 FVKESK. V lost 4 bases and J lost 1; bases outside the gene matches: 7. The CDR3 covers 16 residues. CDR3 protein: CASSLRLAGRTDTQYF. The CDR3 nucleotides read TGTGCCAGCAGCCTAAGATTAGCGGGGCGCACAGATACGCAGTATTTT.

The J gene is TRBJ1-1, the V gene TRBV19; D might be TRBD1 (5 bases). CDR1 and CDR2 from the germline V gene are LNHDA and SQIVND (reference sequence). This CDR3 is built from 18 residues. The V gene lost 5 bases and the J gene lost 3 bases, with 25 bases spanning the gap. Written as DNA, the CDR3 is TGTGCCAGTAGTGAGTTCGGGTGGAGTGGAGTGGGGCACACTGAAGCTTTCTTT. It translates to CASSEFGWSGVGHTEAFF.

The rearrangement links TRBV30 to TRBJ1-6; unclear D gene. The length of the CDR3 is 16 residues. V was shortened by 0 bases and J by 0 bases, with 9 bases between the two germline ends. Germline CDR1 reads GTSNPN; CDR2 reads SVGIG (reference sequence). The CDR3 DNA is TGTGCCTGGAGTGTACGCAGAAGCTCCTATAATTCACCCCTCCACTTT. Translation gives CAWSVRRSSYNSPLHF. The entire variable domain, with the rest obtained from reference TRBV30 and TRBJ1-6, is as follows: SQTIHQWPATLVQPVGSPLSLECTVEGTSNPNLYWYRQAAGRGLQLLFYSVGIGQISSEVPQNLSASRPQDRQFILSSKKLLLSDSGFYLCAWSVRRSSYNSPLHFGNGTRLTVT.

The rearrangement joins TRBV28 to TRBJ1-3; TRBD1 might be the D (5 bases). The V gene's germline CDR1 is MDHEN and CDR2 SYDVKM. This CDR3 has 15 amino acids. Trimming took 6 bases from V and 4 from J, leaving 16 bases between them. This chain's CDR3 is CASSTDGQRGNTIYF. In nucleotides, the CDR3 is TGTGCCAGCAGCACCGACGGACAACGCGGAAACACCATATATTTT.

J is TRBJ1-4 and V is TRBV4-1; D unresolved. This CDR3 spans 15 amino acids. Trimming removed 4 bases from V and 1 base from J, with 10 bases in between. Looked up from germline, CDR1 is MGHRA and CDR2 is YSYEKL. As DNA, the CDR3 is TGCGCCAGCAGCCTCCTTTTCGTAACTAATGAAAAACTGTTTTTT. Amino acids: CASSLLFVTNEKLFF.

The chain links TRBV6-4 to TRBJ2-7; no reliable D call. V was shortened by 5 bases and J by 2 bases, with 4 bases between the two germline ends. From germline, CDR1 is MRHNA and CDR2 SNTAGT. The CDR3 spans 11 residues. The CDR3 DNA follows: TGTGCCAGCAGTCGCACCTACGAGCAGTACTTC. Its protein is CASSRTYEQYF.

J is TRBJ2-1 and V is TRBV11-3; D gene unclear. The germline V gene encodes CDR1 SGHNT and CDR2 YENEEA. This CDR3 has 13 residues. V gave up 4 bases and J gave up 1 base, with 5 bases separating them. The chain's CDR3 is CASSSPSYNEQFF. DNA for the CDR3: TGTGCCAGCAGCTCCCCATCCTACAATGAGCAGTTCTTC.

This chain uses TRBV5-4 with TRBJ1-2; no clear D gene. This CDR3 has 16 amino acids. V gave up 3 bases and J gave up 2 bases, with 17 bases separating them. Germline loops: CDR1 SGHNT, CDR2 YYREEE (reference sequence). The CDR3 region is CASSSPGTLSNYGYTF. CDR3 coding DNA: TGTGCCAGCAGCTCGCCGGGAACCCTCTCCAACTATGGCTACACCTTC.